The present T cell receptor beta chain was sequenced within a study of memory CD4+ T cells and cytomegalovirus serostatus. Single viable CD3+CD4+CD8-CD45RO+ cells were sorted as the memory CD4+ T cells. Serum IgG to CMV pp150, pp28, p38 and p52 defined serostatus. Points on this clone: Antigen unknown.

Using immunoSEQ multiplex PCR, the repertoire was profiled, and TCRdb retains in-frame clones only, with some absent. The sample has 30,000 to 40,000 clones; around 76% are singletons. Germline lookup yields CDR1 SGHTA and CDR2 FQGNSA. The trim removed 5 bases at V and 5 bases at J, leaving 5 bases unmatched. CDR3 length equals 15 residues. Notes on the study in general: CD4+ memory repertoires contained 67 of 164 reported CMV TCRbeta sequences. Repertoires predicted CMV serostatus with median bootstrapped AUC of about 0.94.

This clonotype originated in an adult in good health and CMV-seronegative. Some clones in this sample may be carry-over from other donors' samples. This sequence joins TRBV7-2 and TRBJ1-5; TRBD1 agrees at 11 bases. The sequencing sample was made of memory CD4+ T cells from blood. CDR3 residues: CASSKGQGEDQPQHF. As DNA, the CDR3 is TGTGCCAGCAGCAAGGGACAGGGGGAGGATCAGCCCCAGCATTTT.